The sequence of this TCR beta chain was determined in a study of blood T cells in healthy people across ages. Regarding the study as a whole: It was found that TCR beta diversity correlated strongly with the percentage of naive T cells. Diversity estimated from one million T cells was considered an underestimate. Long-lived donors exceeded aged donors in naive CD4+ cells and diversity. Unsorted PBMCs ruled out conclusive naive versus antigen-experienced comparison.

To note about this clonotype: As yet, its antigen is unknown.

It was with a sample-barcoded 5' primer and a J-beta primer mix that a second PCR of roughly 7 to 12 cycles was run. TCRdb passed the 5' RACE reads through MiXCR, listing each CDR3 protein once. The table includes more than 1.4 million distinct CDR3 sequences, approximately 38% detected once. The V end lost 6 bases, the J end lost 4 bases, and 6 bases lay between the germline ends. The CDR3 extends over 11 amino acids. This sequence was found in a woman between 18 and 29 years old in good health. The rearrangement links TRBV12-3 or TRBV12-4 to TRBJ1-1; unclear D gene. Sequencing was done on a sample of blood. CDR3 nucleotide sequence: TGTGCCAGCAGAACTGGCACTGAAGCTTTCTTT. Its protein product is CASRTGTEAFF.